These T cell receptor beta chains were read from a single sample in a study of TIL therapy for anti-PD-1-resistant metastatic lung cancer. Here immunoSEQ multiplex PCR was the method, and the copy in TCRdb shows in-frame clones only, minus some. The sample has some 45,000 clones, approximately 86% seen once. This sample comprised blood, obtained at baseline. Receptors were obtained from a person between 30 and 80 years old with non-small cell lung cancer. Both conserved end residues are part of each CDR3. The D gene is left open where the match is weak. A clone size is listed for some rows: how often the clone was seen (once, few, many), or a class if it is expanded.

V gene	CDR3 length	clone size	J gene	D gene	CDR3 DNA	CDR3 protein
TRBV6-2/TRBV6-3	11	few	TRBJ2-5	.	TGTGCCAGCAGTTATCGAGAGACCCAGTACTTC	CASSYRETQYF
TRBV6-5	12	.	TRBJ1-4	.	TGTGCCAGCAGTTCCCGACAGGAAAAACTGTTTTTT	CASSSRQEKLFF
TRBV5-5	14	.	TRBJ2-5	.	TGTGCCAGCAGCTTGGGCGGGTGGAAAGAGACCCAGTACTTC	CASSLGGWKETQYF
TRBV19	15	.	TRBJ1-5	TRBD1	TGTGCCAGTAGGGCGGACAGGGGAGGGAATCAGCCCCAGCATTTT	CASRADRGGNQPQHF
TRBV27	15	.	TRBJ2-5	TRBD2	TGTGCCAGCAGTTTAAGGCGGGAGCGGGGAGAGACCCAGTACTTC	CASSLRRERGETQYF
TRBV21-1	14	.	TRBJ2-1	.	TGTGCCAGCAGCACCGGCGGGGGGGCCGATGAGCAGTTCTTC	CASSTGGGADEQFF
TRBV27	16	few	TRBJ2-7	.	TGTGCCAGCAGTTTATCCCTCCGGGGGCCTTGGGAGGAGCAGTACTTC	CASSLSLRGPWEEQYF
TRBV4-2	17	medium-sized	TRBJ2-1	TRBD2	TGTGCCAGCAGCCAAGATGGAGTGGGAGGGCAACCAAATGAGCAGTTCTTC	CASSQDGVGGQPNEQFF
TRBV11-3	12	once	TRBJ2-7	.	TGTGCCAGCAGCGGGAGCTCCTACGAGCAGTACTTC	CASSGSSYEQYF
TRBV9	17	.	TRBJ1-5	.	TGTGCCAGCAGCGAGCACAGGGAGTCCCACCGCAATCAGCCCCAGCATTTT	CASSEHRESHRNQPQHF